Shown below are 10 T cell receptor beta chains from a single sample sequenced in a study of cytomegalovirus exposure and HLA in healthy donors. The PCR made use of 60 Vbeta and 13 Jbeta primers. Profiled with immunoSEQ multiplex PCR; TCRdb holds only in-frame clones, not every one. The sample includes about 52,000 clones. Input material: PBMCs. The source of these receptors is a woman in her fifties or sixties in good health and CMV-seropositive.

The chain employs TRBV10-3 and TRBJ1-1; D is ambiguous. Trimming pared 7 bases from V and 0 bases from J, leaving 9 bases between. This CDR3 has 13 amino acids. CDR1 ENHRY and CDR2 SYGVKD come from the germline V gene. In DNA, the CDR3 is TGTGCCATCACCGGAGGTATGAACACTGAAGCTTTCTTT. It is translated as CAITGGMNTEAFF.

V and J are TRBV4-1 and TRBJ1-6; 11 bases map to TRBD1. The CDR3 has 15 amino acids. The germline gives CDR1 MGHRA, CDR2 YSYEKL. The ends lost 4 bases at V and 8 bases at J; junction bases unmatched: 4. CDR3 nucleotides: TGCGCCAGCAGCCGAGGGACAGGGGGGCATTCACCCCTCCACTTT. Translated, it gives CASSRGTGGHSPLHF.

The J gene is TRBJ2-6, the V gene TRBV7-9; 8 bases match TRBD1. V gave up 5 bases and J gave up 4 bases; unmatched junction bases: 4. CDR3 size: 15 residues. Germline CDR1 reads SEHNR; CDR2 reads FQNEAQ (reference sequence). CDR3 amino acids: CASSPTGAGANVLTF. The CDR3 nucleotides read TGTGCCAGCAGCCCGACAGGGGCCGGGGCCAACGTCCTGACTTTC. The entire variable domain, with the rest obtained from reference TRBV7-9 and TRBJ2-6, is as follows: DTGVSQNPRHKITKRGQNVTFRCDPISEHNRLYWYRQTLGQGPEFLTYFQNEAQLEKSRLLSDRFSAERPKGSFSTLEIQRTEQGDSAMYLCASSPTGAGANVLTFGAGSRLTVL.

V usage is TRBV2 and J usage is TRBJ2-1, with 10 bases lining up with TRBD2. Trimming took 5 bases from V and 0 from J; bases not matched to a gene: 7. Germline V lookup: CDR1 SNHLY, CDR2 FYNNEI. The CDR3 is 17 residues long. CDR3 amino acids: CASSKRGGLRSYNEQFF. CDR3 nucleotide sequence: TGTGCCAGCAGTAAGCGGGGGGGCCTTCGCTCCTACAATGAGCAGTTCTTC.

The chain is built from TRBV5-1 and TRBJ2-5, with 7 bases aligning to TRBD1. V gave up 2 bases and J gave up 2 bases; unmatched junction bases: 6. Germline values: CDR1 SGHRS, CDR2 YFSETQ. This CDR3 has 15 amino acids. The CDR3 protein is CASSFRDSLQETQYF. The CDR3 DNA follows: TGCGCCAGCAGCTTTAGGGACAGTCTTCAAGAGACCCAGTACTTC.

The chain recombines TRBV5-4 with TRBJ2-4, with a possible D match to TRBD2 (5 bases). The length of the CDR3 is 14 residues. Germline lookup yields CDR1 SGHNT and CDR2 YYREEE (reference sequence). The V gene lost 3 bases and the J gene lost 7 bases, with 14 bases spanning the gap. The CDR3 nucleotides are TGTGCCAGCAGCTCCGGAAGCAAGCGGAACATTCAGTACTTC. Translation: CASSSGSKRNIQYF.

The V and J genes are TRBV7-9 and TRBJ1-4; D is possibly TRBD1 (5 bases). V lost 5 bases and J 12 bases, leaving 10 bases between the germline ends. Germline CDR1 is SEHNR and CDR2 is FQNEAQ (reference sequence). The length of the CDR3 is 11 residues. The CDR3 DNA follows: TGTGCCAGCAGCCTGGGACTGGAACTGTTTTTT. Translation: CASSLGLELFF.

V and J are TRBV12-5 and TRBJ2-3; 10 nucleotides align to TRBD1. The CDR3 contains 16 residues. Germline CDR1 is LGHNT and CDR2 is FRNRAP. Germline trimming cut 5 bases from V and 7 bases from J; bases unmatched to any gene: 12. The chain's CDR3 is CASGPRGTGAFYTQYF. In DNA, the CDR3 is TGTGCTAGTGGTCCCCGGGGGACAGGGGCTTTCTATACGCAGTATTTT.

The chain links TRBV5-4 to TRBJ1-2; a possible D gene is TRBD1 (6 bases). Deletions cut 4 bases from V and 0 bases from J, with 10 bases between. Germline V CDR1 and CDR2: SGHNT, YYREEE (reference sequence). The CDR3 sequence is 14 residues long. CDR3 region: CASSRQEANYGYTF. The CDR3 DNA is TGTGCCAGCAGCAGACAGGAAGCTAACTATGGCTACACCTTC.

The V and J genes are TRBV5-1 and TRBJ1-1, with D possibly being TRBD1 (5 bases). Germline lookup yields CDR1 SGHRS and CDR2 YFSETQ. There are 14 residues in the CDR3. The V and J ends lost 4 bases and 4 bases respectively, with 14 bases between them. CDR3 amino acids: CASSGTGAPTEAFF. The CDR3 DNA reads TGCGCCAGCAGCGGGACTGGGGCCCCCACTGAAGCTTTCTTT.